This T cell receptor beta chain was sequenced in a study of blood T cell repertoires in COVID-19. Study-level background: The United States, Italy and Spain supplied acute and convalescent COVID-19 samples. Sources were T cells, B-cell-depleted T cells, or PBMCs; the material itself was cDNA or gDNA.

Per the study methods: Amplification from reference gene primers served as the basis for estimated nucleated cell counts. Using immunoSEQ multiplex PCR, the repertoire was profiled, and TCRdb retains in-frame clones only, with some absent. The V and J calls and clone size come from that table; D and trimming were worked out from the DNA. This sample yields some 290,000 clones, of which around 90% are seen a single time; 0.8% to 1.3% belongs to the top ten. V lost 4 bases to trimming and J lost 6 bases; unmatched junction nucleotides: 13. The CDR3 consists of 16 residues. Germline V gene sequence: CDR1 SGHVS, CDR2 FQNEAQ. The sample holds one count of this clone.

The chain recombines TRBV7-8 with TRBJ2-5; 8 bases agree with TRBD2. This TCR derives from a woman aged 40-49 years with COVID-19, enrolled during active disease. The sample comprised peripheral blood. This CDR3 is CASSSGWGTSVQTQYF. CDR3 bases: TGTGCCAGCAGCTCAGGGTGGGGGACTAGTGTCCAGACCCAGTACTTC.